The clone carrying this TCR beta chain was detected only a few times. The J segment lost 1 base and the V segment lost 6 bases, leaving 3 bases of the junction unmatched. Germline values: CDR1 LNHDA, CDR2 SQIVND (reference sequence). This CDR3 region has 16 residues. The data are from a study of blood T cell repertoires in COVID-19. Study overall: Whether acute or convalescent, the COVID-19 samples came from the United States, Italy and Spain. PBMCs, B-cell-depleted T cells, or T cells were the source of the cDNA or gDNA that made up the material.

Sequenced by immunoSEQ multiplex PCR; TCRdb stores in-frame clones only, minus some. In the table there are approximately 230,000 clones, 88% of which are singletons. Patients at the Seattle site were enrolled during active infection and followed longitudinally. The chain is built from TRBV19 and TRBJ2-1; 13 bases agree with TRBD2. This clonotype was sampled from a woman in her twenties or thirties with COVID-19, enrolled during active disease. The sample taken for sequencing was peripheral blood. The CDR3 sequence: CASSTLAGGSYNEQFF. In DNA form, the CDR3 reads TGTGCCAGTAGCACACTAGCGGGAGGGTCCTACAATGAGCAGTTCTTC.